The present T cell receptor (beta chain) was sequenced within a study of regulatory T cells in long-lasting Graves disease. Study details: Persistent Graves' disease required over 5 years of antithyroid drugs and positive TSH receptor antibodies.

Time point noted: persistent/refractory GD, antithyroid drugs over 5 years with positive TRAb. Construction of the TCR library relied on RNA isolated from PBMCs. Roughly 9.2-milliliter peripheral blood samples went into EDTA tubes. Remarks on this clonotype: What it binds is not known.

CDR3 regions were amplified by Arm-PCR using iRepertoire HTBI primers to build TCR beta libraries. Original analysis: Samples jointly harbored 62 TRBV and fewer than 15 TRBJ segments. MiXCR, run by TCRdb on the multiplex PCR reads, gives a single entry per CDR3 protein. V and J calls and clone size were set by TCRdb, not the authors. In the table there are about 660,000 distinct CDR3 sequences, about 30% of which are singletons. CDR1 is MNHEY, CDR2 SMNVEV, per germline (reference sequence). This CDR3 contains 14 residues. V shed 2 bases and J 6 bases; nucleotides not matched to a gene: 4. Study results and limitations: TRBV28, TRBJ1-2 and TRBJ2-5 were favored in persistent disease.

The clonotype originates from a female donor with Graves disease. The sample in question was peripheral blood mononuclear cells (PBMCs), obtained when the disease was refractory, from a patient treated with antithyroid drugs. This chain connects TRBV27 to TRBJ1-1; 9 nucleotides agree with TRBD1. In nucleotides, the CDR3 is TGTGCCAGCAGTTTAACAGGGGGCGCTTCTGAAGCTTTCTTT. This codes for CASSLTGGASEAFF.